This TCR beta chain comes out of a study of blood T cell repertoires in COVID-19. For the study at large: Italy, Spain and the United States were the sources of the convalescent and acute COVID-19 samples. PBMCs, B-cell-depleted T cells, or T cells provided the cDNA or gDNA that made up the material.

CDR1 ENHRY and CDR2 SYGVKD come from the germline V gene. Trimming cost V 0 bases and J 1 base, with 9 bases left between them. The CDR3 loop spans 15 amino acids. Using immunoSEQ multiplex PCR, the repertoire was profiled, and TCRdb retains in-frame clones only, with some absent. The sample lists about 140,000 clones; around 73% were seen once. The sequence was collected from a man between 60 and 70 years old who had recovered from COVID-19. The sample taken for sequencing was peripheral blood. The V gene is TRBV10-3, the J gene TRBJ1-1; no clear D. In DNA form, the CDR3 reads TGTGCCATCAGTGAGTCCAGGCCTTCGAACACTGAAGCTTTCTTT. Its protein product is CAISESRPSNTEAFF.